Listed here is a single T cell receptor beta chain. This entry belongs to a study of shared clonotypes between healthy human individuals. In germline, CDR1 is MGHRA, CDR2 YSYEKL. Unmatched junction bases numbered 22, after V lost 0 bases and J lost 0 bases. The CDR3 is 22 residues long. Profiled with immunoSEQ multiplex PCR; TCRdb holds only in-frame clones, not every one. The table includes 400,000 to 600,000 clones, around 95% detected once. The sequencing sample was made of naive CD4+ T cells sorted from blood. Subset denoted: CD45RA+ positively selected. The chain employs TRBV4-1 and TRBJ2-5, with TRBD1 identical over 7 bases. This TCR was sampled from a woman aged 25 to 39 in good health. The DNA for the CDR3 is TGCGCCAGCAGCCAAGATCTGTACAGGGGTTCCCGTACTCGTGATTACCAAGAGACCCAGTACTTC. It encodes CASSQDLYRGSRTRDYQETQYF.